The 13 T cell receptor beta chains below were found in one sample sequenced in a study of T cell clonality in common variable immunodeficiency. The assay was immunoSEQ multiplex PCR, and TCRdb's table has in-frame clones only and misses some. The sample includes around 39,000 clones, none of them occurring once. Sequenced input: peripheral blood mononuclear cells. Receptors originate from a person aged 18-70 years in good health.

This clone was observed at least ten times. The read comes to an end 3 residues before the CDR3 does, leaving the germline J gene to fill in the end. The chain recombines TRBV12-3 or TRBV12-4 with TRBJ1-1, with a possible D match to TRBD1 (5 bases). The ends were cut back, 6 bases at V and 5 bases at J, with 13 bases in the middle. The CDR3 has 13 amino acids. The CDR3 sequence is CASSPAGRTEAFF. CDR3 DNA, as far as it was read: TGTGCCAGCAGCCCCGCAGGGCGTACTGAA.

This clone was picked up many times. The read terminates 3 residues ahead of where the CDR3 ends, so the germline J gene completes it. The chain uses TRBV6-2 or TRBV6-3 and TRBJ1-4; no firm D call. Per the germline V gene, CDR1 is MNHEY and CDR2 is SVGEGT. The V end lost 0 bases, the J end lost 0 bases, and 5 bases lay between the germline ends. CDR3 length: 15 residues. The CDR3 bases that were read are TGTGCCAGCAGTTACTCGCGGTCAACTAATGAAAAA. Amino acid sequence: CASSYSRSTNEK. The entire CDR3 sequence reads CASSYSRSTNEKLFF.

Comment on this clone: With the read ending 3 residues before the CDR3 end, the germline J gene is used to fill in that end. This chain uses TRBV7-2 with TRBJ2-1, with unresolved D. V gave up 8 bases and J gave up 9 bases, with 11 bases separating them. Germline V gene lookup returns CDR1 SGHTA and CDR2 FQGNSA. The CDR3 contains 11 residues. CDR3 residues: CASHYKGEQFF. The covered CDR3 bases are TGTGCCAGCCACTACAAAGGTGAG.

This clone was seen many times. The read terminates 3 residues before the CDR3 end, so the remaining end is supplied by the germline J gene. This chain connects TRBV6-1 to TRBJ1-1; D not certain. V lost 2 bases to trimming and J lost 5 bases, with 15 bases between them. CDR1 and CDR2 (germline): MNHNS, SASEGT. This CDR3 has 15 residues. The sequenced part of the CDR3 DNA is TGTGCCAGCAGTGAATATTCCGGGGTAGGGACTGAA. It translates to CASSEYSGVGTE. The CDR3 reads in full as CASSEYSGVGTEAFF.

This clone was seen at least ten times. The read terminates 3 residues ahead of where the CDR3 ends, so the germline J gene completes it. This sequence joins TRBV7-2 and TRBJ2-1; D is possibly TRBD2 (5 bases). The germline gives CDR1 SGHTA, CDR2 FQGNSA. This CDR3 has 13 amino acids. V was shortened by 3 bases and J by 9 bases, with 12 bases between the two germline ends. CDR3 bases read: TGTGCCAGCAGCTTCCGCTCTGAGGGTGAG. Translating it yields CASSFRSEGE. The whole CDR3 is CASSFRSEGEQFF.

This clone has ten or more counts. Its ends do not fully match the called genes, so a read error is possible. The read stops 3 residues short of the end of the CDR3; the missing end is completed from the germline J gene. The J gene is TRBJ2-5, the V gene TRBV4-2, with 7 bases aligning to TRBD2. CDR1 LGHNA and CDR2 YNFKEQ come from the germline V gene. The CDR3 consists of 15 residues. CDR3: CASSRQGLYEETQYF. The part of the CDR3 DNA that was read is TGCGCCAGCAGCCGCCAGGGACTATATGAAGAGACC.

This clone was seen repeatedly, ten times or more. Partial CDR3 DNA: TGCAGCGTTGTTAAAGGCTATGGC. It encodes CSVVKGYG. The complete CDR3 reads CSVVKGYGYTF. This chain uses TRBV29-1 with TRBJ1-2; D gene unclear. The read terminates 3 residues ahead of where the CDR3 ends, so the germline J gene completes it. V was pared by 4 bases and J by 4 bases, with 7 bases between. Germline V gene lookup returns CDR1 SQVTM and CDR2 ANQGSEA. This CDR3 is built from 11 residues.

At least ten counts were recorded for this clone. CDR3 loop: CSARDMDFSYEQYF. Incomplete CDR3 DNA: TGCAGTGCTAGAGATATGGACTTTTCCTACGAG. The rearrangement links TRBV20-1 to TRBJ2-7; D is perhaps TRBD2 (5 bases). The CDR3 goes on 3 residues after the read ends, and that part is filled in from the germline J gene. Between the trimmed V and J ends, which lost 0 bases and 1 base, there was a span of 10 bases. CDR1 and CDR2 (germline): DFQATT, SNEGSKA (reference sequence). This CDR3 has 14 amino acids.

This clone was picked up many times. The sequenced fragment ends 3 residues before the CDR3 boundary, so the rest is inferred from the germline J gene. V is TRBV6-2 or TRBV6-3 and J is TRBJ2-7, with D hard to call. V was clipped by 0 bases and J by 4 bases, with 7 bases between them. In germline, CDR1 is MNHEY, CDR2 SVGEGT. This CDR3 is 13 amino acids long. CDR3 DNA, as far as it was read: TGTGCCAGCAGTTACTCCAGAGAGTACGAG. Its protein product is CASSYSREYE. The whole CDR3 region reads CASSYSREYEQYF.

This clone was seen ten or more times. The read terminates 3 residues ahead of where the CDR3 ends, so the germline J gene completes it. The chain combines TRBV5-6 with TRBJ2-7; 9 nucleotides agree with TRBD1. Germline CDR1 SGHDT, CDR2 YYEEEE. This CDR3 contains 15 residues. V trimming: 0 bases; J trimming: 6 bases; junction bases outside the gene matches: 7. The CDR3 reads CASSLVTGGWGEQYF. Incomplete CDR3 DNA: TGTGCCAGCAGCTTGGTGACAGGGGGTTGGGGCGAG.

Many counts were recorded for this clone. Read sequence stops 3 residues before the CDR3 end, and the germline J gene provides the missing end. This chain connects TRBV6-1 to TRBJ2-3, with 12 bases lining up with TRBD2. V lost 0 bases and J lost 6; bases outside the gene matches: 7. This CDR3 is built from 17 residues. Germline V gives CDR1 MNHNS, CDR2 SASEGT. CDR3 sequence reads: CASSEAMTSGSWDTQYF. The CDR3 bases that were read are TGTGCCAGCAGTGAAGCTATGACTAGCGGGAGCTGGGATACG.

Ten or more counts support this clone. The read finishes 3 residues shy of the CDR3 end, and the germline J gene is used to complete it. The chain combines TRBV19 with TRBJ2-2, with 7 positions matching TRBD1. The CDR3 extends over 17 amino acids. V lost 4 bases and J lost 2; bases outside the gene matches: 10. From germline, CDR1 is LNHDA and CDR2 SQIVND (reference sequence). CDR3 DNA (partial): TGTGCCAGTAGTAGAATCGACAGGGCGATTAACACCGGGGAG. Protein product: CASSRIDRAINTGE. The whole CDR3 protein is CASSRIDRAINTGELFF.

Many counts were recorded for this clone. Sequencing ends 3 residues short of the CDR3 end; the germline J gene provides the rest. The gene calls are TRBV7-2 and TRBJ2-2, with 8 bases aligning to TRBD2. J lost 7 bases, V lost 1 base, and 5 bases had no gene match. The germline CDR1 and CDR2 sequences are SGHTA and FQGNSA. This CDR3 spans 15 amino acids. The CDR3 bases that were read are TGTGCCAGCAGCTTAGGGACTAGCAGCCACGGGGAG. It translates to CASSLGTSSHGE. The CDR3 as a whole reads CASSLGTSSHGELFF.